This T cell receptor (beta chain) is drawn from a study of cytomegalovirus exposure and HLA in healthy donors. Study background: The same platform used for the 650 to 850 first-cohort repertoires was also used for the 95 to 150 validation repertoires, as a later analysis reported.

Whole-study findings and limits: The study flagged roughly 160 TCR beta chains as cytomegalovirus-associated. In the 130 or so validation repertoires, a later analysis found that first-cohort TCR clusters tended to co-occur.

Using immunoSEQ multiplex PCR, the repertoire was profiled, and TCRdb retains in-frame clones only, with some absent. This sample has 150,000 to 200,000 clones, with approximately 85% found just once. The V gene's germline CDR1 is MNHNS and CDR2 SASEGT. CDR3 length: 20 amino acids. The germline V and J ends were trimmed by 2 bases and 0 bases, with 22 bases remaining between them. Of note for this clone: Its cognate antigen is unknown.

The sample comprised PBMCs. V usage is TRBV6-1 and J usage is TRBJ1-4; no firm D call. The receptor comes from a woman between 18 and 29 years old in good health and CMV-seronegative. CDR3 nucleotides: TGTGCCAGCAGTGAATCCCGTTGGCAGGTAGTCTCCGCAACTAATGAAAAACTGTTTTTT. This codes for CASSESRWQVVSATNEKLFF.